The present T cell receptor beta chain was sequenced within a study of early T cells in non-severe SARS-CoV-2 infection. One entry per CDR3 protein, called by TCRdb with MiXCR from the 5' RACE reads. The sample holds tens of thousands of distinct CDR3 sequences, 10% seen once. The length of the CDR3 is 15 residues. CDR1 DFQATT and CDR2 SNEGSKA come from the germline V gene (reference sequence). V lost 5 bases, J lost 0 bases, and 15 bases lay in between. This clonotype was obtained from an adult who was a healthcare worker with PCR-confirmed SARS-CoV-2 infection or an uninfected control (not recorded which). Sequenced sample: whole blood. V is TRBV20-1 and J is TRBJ2-3, with D uncertain. The CDR3: CSAPLPSLSTDTQYF. The CDR3 nucleotides read TGCAGTGCTCCATTACCCAGTCTCAGCACAGATACGCAGTATTTT.